The text below deals with one TCR beta chain. Generated by immunoSEQ multiplex PCR, the TCRdb table keeps only in-frame clones and is missing some. The sample carries roughly 50,000 clones, 75% to 95% recorded once. V lost 4 bases, J lost 1 base, and 6 bases lay in between. The CDR3 loop spans 14 amino acids. Germline CDR1 reads SGDLS; CDR2 reads YYNGEE. The data originate from a study of blood T cell repertoires in COVID-19. Study-wide context: The cDNA or gDNA used as material had been derived from T cells, B-cell-depleted T cells, or PBMCs.

This clonotype was obtained from a man aged 45 to 65 with active COVID-19. The J gene is TRBJ2-6, the V gene TRBV9; D remains ambiguous. Sequencing was carried out using peripheral blood. This CDR3 reads CASSFQSGANVLTF. CDR3 nucleotides: TGTGCCAGCAGCTTCCAATCTGGGGCCAACGTCCTGACTTTC.